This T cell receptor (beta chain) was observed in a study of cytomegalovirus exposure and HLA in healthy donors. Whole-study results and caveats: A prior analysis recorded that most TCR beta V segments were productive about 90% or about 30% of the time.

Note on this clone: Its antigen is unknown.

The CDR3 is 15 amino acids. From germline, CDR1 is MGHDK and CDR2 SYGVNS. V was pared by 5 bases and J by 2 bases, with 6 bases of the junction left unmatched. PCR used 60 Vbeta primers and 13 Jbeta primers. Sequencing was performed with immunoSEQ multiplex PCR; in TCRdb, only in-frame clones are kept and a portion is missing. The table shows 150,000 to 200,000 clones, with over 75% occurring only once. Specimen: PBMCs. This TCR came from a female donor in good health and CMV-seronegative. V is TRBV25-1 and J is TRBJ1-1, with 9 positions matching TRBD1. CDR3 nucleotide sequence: TGTGCCAGCAGTCGGACGGGACAGGGTAACACTGAAGCTTTCTTT. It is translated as CASSRTGQGNTEAFF.